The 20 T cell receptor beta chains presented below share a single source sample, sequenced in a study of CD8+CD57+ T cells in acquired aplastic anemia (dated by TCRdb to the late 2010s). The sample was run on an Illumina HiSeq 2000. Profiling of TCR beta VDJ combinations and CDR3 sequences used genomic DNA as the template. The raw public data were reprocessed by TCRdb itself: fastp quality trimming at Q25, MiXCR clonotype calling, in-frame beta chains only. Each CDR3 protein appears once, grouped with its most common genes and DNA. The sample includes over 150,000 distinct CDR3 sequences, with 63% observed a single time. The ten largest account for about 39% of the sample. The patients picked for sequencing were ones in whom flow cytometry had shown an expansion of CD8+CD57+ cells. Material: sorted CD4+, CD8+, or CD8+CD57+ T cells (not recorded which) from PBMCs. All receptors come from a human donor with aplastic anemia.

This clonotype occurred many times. The DNA of the CDR3 is TGTGCCAGCAGCTCATTCAAGGACGGCTACGAGCAGTACTTC. The encoded protein is CASSSFKDGYEQYF. The rearrangement links TRBV7-2 to TRBJ2-7; no clear D. The germline V gene has CDR1 SGHTA and CDR2 FQGNSA. V was cut by 4 bases and J by 3 bases, with 13 bases left in between. This CDR3 is built from 14 residues.

The CDR3 sequence: CASSDRGMSPLHF. CDR3 bases: TGTGCCAGCAGTGACAGGGGGATGTCACCCCTCCACTTT. The V call is TRBV6-4, the J call TRBJ1-6; possibly TRBD1 for D (6 bases). The CDR3 consists of 13 residues. V shed 2 bases and J shed 10 bases, with 9 bases lying between them. Germline values: CDR1 MRHNA, CDR2 SNTAGT.

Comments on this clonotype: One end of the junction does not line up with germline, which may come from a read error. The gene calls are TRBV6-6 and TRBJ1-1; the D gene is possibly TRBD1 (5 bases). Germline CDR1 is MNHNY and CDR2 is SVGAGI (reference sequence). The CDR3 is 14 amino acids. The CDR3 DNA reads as TGCGCCAGCAGTACCTCAGGGACGAACACTGAAGCTTTCTTT. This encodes CASSTSGTNTEAFF.

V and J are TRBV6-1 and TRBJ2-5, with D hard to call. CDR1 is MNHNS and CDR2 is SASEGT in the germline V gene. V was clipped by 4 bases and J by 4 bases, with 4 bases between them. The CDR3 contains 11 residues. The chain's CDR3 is CASSVVETQYF. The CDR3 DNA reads TGTGCCAGCAGTGTTGTAGAGACCCAGTACTTC.

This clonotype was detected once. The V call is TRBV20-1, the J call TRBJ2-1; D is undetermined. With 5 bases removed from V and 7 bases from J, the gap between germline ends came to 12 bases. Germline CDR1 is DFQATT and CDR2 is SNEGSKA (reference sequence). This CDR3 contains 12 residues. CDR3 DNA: TGCAGTGCTCGTTCGGATCCAAATGAGCAGTTCTTC. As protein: CSARSDPNEQFF.

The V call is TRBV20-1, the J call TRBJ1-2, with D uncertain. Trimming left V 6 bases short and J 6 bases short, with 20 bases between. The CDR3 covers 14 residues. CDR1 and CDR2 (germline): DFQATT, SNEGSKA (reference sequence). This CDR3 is CSAAGTDRRDGYTF. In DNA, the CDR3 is TGCAGTGCCGCGGGAACGGATCGGCGGGATGGCTACACCTTC.

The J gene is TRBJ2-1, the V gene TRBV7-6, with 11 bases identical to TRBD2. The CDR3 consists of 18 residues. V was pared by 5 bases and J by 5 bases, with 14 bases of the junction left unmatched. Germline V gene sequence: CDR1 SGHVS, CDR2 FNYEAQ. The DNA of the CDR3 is TGTGCCAGCAGCCTACGGGATGCCGGACTAGCGGGTAACAATGAGCAGTTCTTC. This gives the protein CASSLRDAGLAGNNEQFF.

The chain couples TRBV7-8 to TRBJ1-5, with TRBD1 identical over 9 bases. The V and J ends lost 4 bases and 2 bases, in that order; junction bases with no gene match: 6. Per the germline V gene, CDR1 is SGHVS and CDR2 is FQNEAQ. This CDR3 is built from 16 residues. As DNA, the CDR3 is TGTGCCAGCAGCTCGTTACAGGGGGCAGGCAATCAGCCCCAGCATTTT. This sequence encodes CASSSLQGAGNQPQHF.

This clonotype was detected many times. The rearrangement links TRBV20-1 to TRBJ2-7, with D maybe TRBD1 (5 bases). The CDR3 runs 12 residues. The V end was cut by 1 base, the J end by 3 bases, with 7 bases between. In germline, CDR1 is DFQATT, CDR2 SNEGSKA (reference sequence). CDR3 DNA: TGCAGTGCTAGAGGCAGGGACTACGAGCAGTACTTC. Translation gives CSARGRDYEQYF.

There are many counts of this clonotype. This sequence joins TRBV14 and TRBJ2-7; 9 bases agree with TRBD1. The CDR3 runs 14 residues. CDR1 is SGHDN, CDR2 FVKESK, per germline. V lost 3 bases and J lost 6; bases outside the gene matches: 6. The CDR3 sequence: CASSHPGQGPEQYF. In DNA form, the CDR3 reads TGTGCCAGCAGCCACCCGGGACAGGGCCCCGAGCAGTACTTC.

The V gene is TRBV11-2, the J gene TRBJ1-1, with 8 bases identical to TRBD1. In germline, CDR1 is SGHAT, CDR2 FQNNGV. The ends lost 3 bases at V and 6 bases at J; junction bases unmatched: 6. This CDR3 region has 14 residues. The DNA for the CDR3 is TGTGCCAGCAGCTTGGAACCGGGACAGGCTGAAGCTTTCTTT. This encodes CASSLEPGQAEAFF. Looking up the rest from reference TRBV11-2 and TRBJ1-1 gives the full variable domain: EAGVAQSPRYKIIEKRQSVAFWCNPISGHATLYWYQQILGQGPKLLIQFQNNGVVDDSQLPKDRFSAERLKGVDSTLKIQPAKLEDSAVYLCASSLEPGQAEAFFGQGTRLTVV.

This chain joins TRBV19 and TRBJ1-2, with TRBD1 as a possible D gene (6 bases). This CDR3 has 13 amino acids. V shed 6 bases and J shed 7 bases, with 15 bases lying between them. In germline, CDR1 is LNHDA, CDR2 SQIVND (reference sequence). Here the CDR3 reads CASSSGTRGGYTF. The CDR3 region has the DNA TGTGCCAGTAGCTCCGGGACACGGGGTGGCTACACCTTC.

The CDR3 DNA reads TGCAGTGCTAGAGATCTGGCGGTACCCACAGATACGCAGTATTTT. Amino acid sequence: CSARDLAVPTDTQYF. The chain has TRBV20-1 and TRBJ2-3; D call uncertain. Trimming took 0 bases from V and 2 from J, leaving 12 bases between them. Germline assignment: CDR1 DFQATT and CDR2 SNEGSKA (reference sequence). The CDR3 covers 15 residues.

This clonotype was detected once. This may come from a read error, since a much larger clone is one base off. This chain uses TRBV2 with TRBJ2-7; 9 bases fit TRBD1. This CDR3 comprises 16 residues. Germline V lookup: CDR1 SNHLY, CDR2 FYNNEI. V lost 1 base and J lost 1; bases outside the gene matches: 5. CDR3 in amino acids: CASSEEPGTGSYEQYF. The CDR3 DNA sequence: TGTGCCAGCAGTGAAGAACCCGGGACAGGGTCCTACGAGCAGTACTTC.

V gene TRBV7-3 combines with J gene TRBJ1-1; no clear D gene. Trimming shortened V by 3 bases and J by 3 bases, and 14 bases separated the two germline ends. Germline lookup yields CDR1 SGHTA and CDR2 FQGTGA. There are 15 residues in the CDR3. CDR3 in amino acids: CASSFSGAGHTEAFF. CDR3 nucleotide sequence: TGTGCCAGCAGCTTTAGCGGAGCCGGTCACACTGAAGCTTTCTTT.

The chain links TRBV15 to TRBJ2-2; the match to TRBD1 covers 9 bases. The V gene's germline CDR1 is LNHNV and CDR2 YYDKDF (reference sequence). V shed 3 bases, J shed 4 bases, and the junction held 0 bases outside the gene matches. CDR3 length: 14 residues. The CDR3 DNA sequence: TGTGCCACCAGCAGGACAGGGGGCACCGGGGAGCTGTTTTTT. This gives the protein CATSRTGGTGELFF.

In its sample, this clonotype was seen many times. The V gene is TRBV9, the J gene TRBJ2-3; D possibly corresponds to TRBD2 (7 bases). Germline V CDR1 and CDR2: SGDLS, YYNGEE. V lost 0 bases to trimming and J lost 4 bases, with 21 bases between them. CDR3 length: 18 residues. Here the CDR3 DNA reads TGTGCCAGCAGCGTAGAAAGCGGGGACATCGTTGGCGCAGATACGCAGTATTTT. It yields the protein CASSVESGDIVGADTQYF.

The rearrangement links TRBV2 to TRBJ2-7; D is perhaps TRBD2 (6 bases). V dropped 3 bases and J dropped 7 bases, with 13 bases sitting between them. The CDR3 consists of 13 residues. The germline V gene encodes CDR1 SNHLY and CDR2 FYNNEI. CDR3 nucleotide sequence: TGTGCCAGCAGTGATTCTGGGGCGGGGGAGCAGTACTTC. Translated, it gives CASSDSGAGEQYF.

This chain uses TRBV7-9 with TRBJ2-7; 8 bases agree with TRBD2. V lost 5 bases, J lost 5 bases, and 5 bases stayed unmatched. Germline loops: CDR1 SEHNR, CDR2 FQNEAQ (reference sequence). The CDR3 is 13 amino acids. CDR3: CASSRREGNEQYF. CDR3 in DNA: TGTGCCAGCAGCCGTCGGGAGGGGAACGAGCAGTACTTC.

CDR3 nucleotide sequence: TGTGCCAGCAGCGTAGAGTCTAGCACAGATACGCAGTATTTT. As protein: CASSVESSTDTQYF. This chain uses TRBV9 with TRBJ2-3; D unclear. The CDR3 contains 14 residues. The V and J ends lost 0 bases and 0 bases respectively, with 5 bases between them. Germline CDR1 reads SGDLS; CDR2 reads YYNGEE.